This TCR beta chain was sequenced during a study of shared clonotypes between healthy human individuals. This table comes from immunoSEQ multiplex PCR, and its TCRdb copy is limited to in-frame clones, with some not included. The sample shows about 79,000 clones, about 61% of them seen only once. Trimming pared 8 bases from V and 6 bases from J, leaving 22 bases between. The CDR3 sequence is 15 residues long. Germline assignment: CDR1 SGHTA and CDR2 FQGNSA. The sample comprised memory CD8+ T cells sorted from blood. The subset: CD45RO+ cells pooled with CCR7-negative TemRA cells. The V gene is TRBV7-2, the J gene TRBJ2-5, with a weak D call TRBD1 (6 bases). The clonotype originates from a man younger than 45 in good health. CDR3 in amino acids: CASLPGVDRKKTQYF. The CDR3 DNA reads TGTGCCAGCCTCCCAGGAGTGGACAGAAAGAAGACCCAGTACTTC. The whole variable domain, filled in from reference TRBV7-2 and TRBJ2-5, reads GAGVSQSPSNKVTEKGKDVELRCDPISGHTALYWYRQSLGQGLEFLIYFQGNSAPDKSGLPSDRFSAERTGGSVSTLTIQRTQQEDSAVYLCASLPGVDRKKTQYFGPGTRLLVL.